The 5 T cell receptor beta chains below come from one sample, sequenced in a study of identical twins. TCRdb processed the 5' RACE reads anew with MiXCR; each CDR3 protein has one entry. The repertoire includes about 1.7 million distinct CDR3 sequences, 25% to 35% of them detected once, and about 0.25% sits in the top ten. The sample comprised cord blood. Source of these receptors: a newborn girl in good health.

This clonotype occurred a few times. The chain couples TRBV6-2 or TRBV6-3 to TRBJ2-7, with D tentatively TRBD1 or TRBD2 (6 bases each). The CDR3 consists of 15 residues. Germline-derived CDR1 and CDR2 are MNHEY and SVGEGT. V was cut by 7 bases and J by 4 bases, with 20 bases left in between. CDR3 sequence reads: CASNRPGGLRYEQYF. The CDR3 nucleotides read TGTGCCAGCAACCGTCCCGGGGGCCTCCGATACGAGCAGTACTTC.

The chain recombines TRBV24-1 with TRBJ1-1; D unclear. Germline V CDR1 and CDR2: KGHDR, SFDVKD. CDR3 length equals 13 residues. Trimming took off 12 bases at V and 3 bases at J, with 16 bases between the two ends. The CDR3 DNA reads TGTGCCTCTGTGAGGTGTGGTTACACTGAAGCTTTCTTT. Translated, it gives CASVRCGYTEAFF.

The DNA for the CDR3 is TGCAGTGCTAGACAGTCGAACACTGAAGCTTTCTTT. Amino acid sequence: CSARQSNTEAFF. This chain joins TRBV20-1 and TRBJ1-1; no definite D call. The V end lost 2 bases, the J end lost 1 base, and 5 bases lay between the germline ends. The length of the CDR3 is 12 residues. Germline CDR1 reads DFQATT; CDR2 reads SNEGSKA (reference sequence).

J is TRBJ1-6 and V is TRBV20-1; 7 nucleotides match TRBD1. Germline V gene sequence: CDR1 DFQATT, CDR2 SNEGSKA (reference sequence). The V gene end was trimmed by 5 bases and the J gene end by 10 bases; junction bases not matched to a gene: 8. CDR3 size: 13 residues. The CDR3 nucleotides are TGCAGTGCTTTGACAGGGATCAACTCACCCCTCCACTTT. It yields the protein CSALTGINSPLHF.

The chain recombines TRBV7-9 with TRBJ1-4; D possibly corresponds to TRBD1 (6 bases). V lost 0 bases to trimming and J lost 4 bases, with 9 bases between them. Germline values: CDR1 SEHNR, CDR2 FQNEAQ (reference sequence). The CDR3 is 15 residues long. As DNA, the CDR3 is TGTGCCAGCAGCTTAGCGGCAGGGGTTAATGAAAAACTGTTTTTT. Protein product: CASSLAAGVNEKLFF.